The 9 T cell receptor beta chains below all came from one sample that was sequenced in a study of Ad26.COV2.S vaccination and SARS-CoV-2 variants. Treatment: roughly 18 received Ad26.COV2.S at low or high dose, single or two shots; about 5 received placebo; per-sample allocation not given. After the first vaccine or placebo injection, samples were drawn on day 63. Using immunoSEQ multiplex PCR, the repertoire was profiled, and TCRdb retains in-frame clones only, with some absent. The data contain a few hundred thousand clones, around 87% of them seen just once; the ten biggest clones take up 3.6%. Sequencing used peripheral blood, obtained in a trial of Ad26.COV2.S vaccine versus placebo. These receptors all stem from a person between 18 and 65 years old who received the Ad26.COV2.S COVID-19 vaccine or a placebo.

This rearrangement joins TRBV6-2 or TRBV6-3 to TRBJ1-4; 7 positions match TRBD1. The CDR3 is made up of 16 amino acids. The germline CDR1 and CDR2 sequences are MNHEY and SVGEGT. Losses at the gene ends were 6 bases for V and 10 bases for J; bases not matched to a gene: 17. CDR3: CASSSDPGTDRPKLFF. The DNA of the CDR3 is TGTGCCAGCAGCTCCGATCCCGGGACAGATCGTCCAAAACTGTTTTTT.

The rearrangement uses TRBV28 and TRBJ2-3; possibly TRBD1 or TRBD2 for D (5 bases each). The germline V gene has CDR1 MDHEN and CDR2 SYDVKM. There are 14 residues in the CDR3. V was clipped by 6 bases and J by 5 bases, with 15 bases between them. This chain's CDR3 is CASSEGTARDTQYF. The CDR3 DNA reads TGTGCCAGCAGCGAAGGGACCGCCCGAGATACGCAGTATTTT.

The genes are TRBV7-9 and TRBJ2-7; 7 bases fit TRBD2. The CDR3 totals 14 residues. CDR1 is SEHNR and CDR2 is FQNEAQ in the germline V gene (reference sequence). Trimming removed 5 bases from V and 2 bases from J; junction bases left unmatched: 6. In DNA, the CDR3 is TGTGCCAGCAGCCCGAGGGACTACGCCTACGAGCAGTACTTC. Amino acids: CASSPRDYAYEQYF.

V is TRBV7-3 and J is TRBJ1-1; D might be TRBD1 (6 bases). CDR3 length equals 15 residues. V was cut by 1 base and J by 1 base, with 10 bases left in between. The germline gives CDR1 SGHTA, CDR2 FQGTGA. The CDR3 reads CASSLSGTSNTEAFF. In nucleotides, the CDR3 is TGTGCCAGCAGCTTAAGTGGGACATCGAACACTGAAGCTTTCTTT.

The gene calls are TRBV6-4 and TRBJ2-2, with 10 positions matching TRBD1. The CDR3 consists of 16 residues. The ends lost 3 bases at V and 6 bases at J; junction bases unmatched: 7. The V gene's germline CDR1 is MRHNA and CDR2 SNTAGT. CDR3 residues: CASSERGQGEPGELFF. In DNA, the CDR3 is TGTGCCAGCAGTGAACGCGGACAGGGGGAACCCGGGGAGCTGTTTTTT.

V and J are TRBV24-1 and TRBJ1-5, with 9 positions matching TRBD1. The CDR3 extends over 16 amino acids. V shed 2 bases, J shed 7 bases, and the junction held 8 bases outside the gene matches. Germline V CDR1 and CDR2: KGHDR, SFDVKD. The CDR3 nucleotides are TGTGCCACCAGTGATTACAGGGGGCCGGGGGAACAGCCCCAGCATTTT. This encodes CATSDYRGPGEQPQHF.

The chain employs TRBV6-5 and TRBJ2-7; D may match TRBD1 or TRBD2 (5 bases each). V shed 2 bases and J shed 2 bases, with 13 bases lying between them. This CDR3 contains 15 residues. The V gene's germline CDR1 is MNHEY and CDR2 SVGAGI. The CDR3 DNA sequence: TGTGCCAGCAGTTACGGGAATGGGGACGCCTACGAGCAGTACTTC. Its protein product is CASSYGNGDAYEQYF.

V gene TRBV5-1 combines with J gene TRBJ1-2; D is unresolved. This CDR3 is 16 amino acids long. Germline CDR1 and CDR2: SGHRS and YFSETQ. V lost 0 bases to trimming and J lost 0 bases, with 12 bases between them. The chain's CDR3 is CASSLDGSSANYGYTF. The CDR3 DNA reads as TGCGCCAGCAGCTTGGACGGCAGTTCAGCTAACTATGGCTACACCTTC.

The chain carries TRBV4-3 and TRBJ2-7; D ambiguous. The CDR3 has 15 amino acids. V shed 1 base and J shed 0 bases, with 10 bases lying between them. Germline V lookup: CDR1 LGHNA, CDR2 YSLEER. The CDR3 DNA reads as TGCGCCAGCAGCCAAGGGGTCGGTAGCTCCTACGAGCAGTACTTC. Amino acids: CASSQGVGSSYEQYF.